Listed here are 29 T cell receptor beta chains from one sample, sequenced in a study of blood T cell repertoires in COVID-19. Sequencing was performed with immunoSEQ multiplex PCR; in TCRdb, only in-frame clones are kept and a portion is missing. The table lists about 250,000 clones, 65% to 80% of them singletons. The sample taken for sequencing was peripheral blood. The receptors derive from a woman between 35 and 50 years old with active or convalescent COVID-19.

This chain links TRBV6-5 with TRBJ1-2, with D possibly matching TRBD1 (6 bases). This CDR3 has 13 amino acids. V dropped 7 bases and J dropped 8 bases, with 17 bases sitting between them. Looked up from germline, CDR1 is MNHEY and CDR2 is SVGAGI. Here the CDR3 reads CASNFRGGDGYTF. The CDR3 bases are TGTGCCAGCAACTTCAGGGGAGGGGACGGCTACACCTTC.

For the CDR3, the DNA is TGTGCCAGCAGCTTCAGGGGCCCGGATACGCAGTATTTT. This gives the protein CASSFRGPDTQYF. This chain uses TRBV5-5 with TRBJ2-3; perhaps TRBD1 as D (6 bases). The germline gives CDR1 SGHKS, CDR2 YYEKEE (reference sequence). The CDR3 runs 13 residues. Trimming took 2 bases from V and 6 from J, leaving 10 bases between them.

This clone appeared a single time. This rearrangement joins TRBV28 to TRBJ1-2; weak D call: TRBD1 (6 bases). The CDR3 runs 16 residues. Trimming cost V 6 bases and J 8 bases, with 25 bases left between them. Germline lookup yields CDR1 MDHEN and CDR2 SYDVKM. DNA of the CDR3: TGTGCCAGCAGCCTACCCCCCCCAGGGGATAAGGGCGGCTACACCTTC. This translates into CASSLPPPGDKGGYTF.

This chain joins TRBV5-1 and TRBJ2-1; 8 bases agree with TRBD2. This CDR3 is built from 15 residues. In germline, CDR1 is SGHRS, CDR2 YFSETQ. J lost 6 bases, V lost 3 bases, and 8 bases had no gene match. This CDR3 is CASSWGPAGANEQFF. CDR3 DNA sequence: TGCGCCAGCAGCTGGGGACCAGCGGGGGCCAATGAGCAGTTCTTC. The full variable domain, rest sourced from reference TRBV5-1 and TRBJ2-1, is KAGVTQTPRYLIKTRGQQVTLSCSPISGHRSVSWYQQTPGQGLQFLFEYFSETQRNKGNFPGRFSGRQFSNSRSEMNVSTLELGDSALYLCASSWGPAGANEQFFGPGTRLTVL.

This clone has more than one count but fewer than ten. Here the CDR3 reads CASSQFLRSEQFF. The CDR3 DNA sequence: TGTGCCAGCAGCCAATTCTTGCGAAGTGAGCAGTTCTTC. The chain carries TRBV14 and TRBJ2-1; D uncertain. This CDR3 is built from 13 residues. V gave up 2 bases and J gave up 9 bases, with 11 bases separating them. From germline, CDR1 is SGHDN and CDR2 FVKESK. Variable domain in full (rest from reference TRBV14 and TRBJ2-1): EAGVTQFPSHSVIEKGQTVTLRCDPISGHDNLYWYRRVMGKEIKFLLHFVKESKQDESGMPNNRFLAERTGGTYSTLKVQPAELEDSGVYFCASSQFLRSEQFFGPGTRLTVL.

This clone was recorded a few times. The CDR3 DNA follows: TGTGCCAGCTCAGCTATCGACAGGGGACCCTACAATGAGCAGTTCTTC. Translating it yields CASSAIDRGPYNEQFF. This sequence joins TRBV18 and TRBJ2-1; TRBD1 aligns across 8 bases. Looked up from germline, CDR1 is KGHSH and CDR2 is LQKENI. V was pared by 5 bases and J by 2 bases, with 8 bases of the junction left unmatched. The CDR3 is 16 residues long.

This rearrangement joins TRBV28 to TRBJ1-1; 9 bases match TRBD1. Germline assignment: CDR1 MDHEN and CDR2 SYDVKM. Trimming cost V 6 bases and J 0 bases; bases outside gene matches: 5. The length of the CDR3 is 15 residues. The CDR3 DNA reads TGTGCCAGCAGGCTTACAGGGGGCATGAACACTGAAGCTTTCTTT. Translated, it gives CASRLTGGMNTEAFF.

This clone was seen more than once but under ten times. The chain combines TRBV6-4 with TRBJ1-2; D unresolved. From germline, CDR1 is MRHNA and CDR2 SNTAGT. The CDR3 is 13 residues long. Trimming removed 5 bases at V and 8 bases at J, with 15 bases between. CDR3 protein: CASSFDTPRGYTF. As DNA, the CDR3 is TGTGCCAGCAGTTTCGACACCCCCAGGGGCTACACCTTC.

The gene calls are TRBV6-5 and TRBJ2-1, with 11 bases aligning to TRBD1. This CDR3 is built from 15 residues. The trim removed 4 bases at V and 5 bases at J, leaving 4 bases unmatched. Per the germline V gene, CDR1 is MNHEY and CDR2 is SVGAGI. The CDR3 coding sequence is TGTGCCAGCAGTTGGACAGGGGGCAGGGACAATGAGCAGTTCTTC. Amino acid sequence: CASSWTGGRDNEQFF.

This rearrangement joins TRBV19 to TRBJ1-5, with D unresolved. The V end lost 2 bases, the J end lost 7 bases, and 9 bases lay between the germline ends. The CDR3 is 13 residues long. Germline loops: CDR1 LNHDA, CDR2 SQIVND (reference sequence). The CDR3 DNA follows: TGTGCCAGTAGTATACGGGTAATCCAGCCCCAGCATTTT. Translation gives CASSIRVIQPQHF.

The rearrangement uses TRBV19 and TRBJ1-1; 7 nucleotides align to TRBD1. The CDR3 is 12 residues long. Germline assignment: CDR1 LNHDA and CDR2 SQIVND (reference sequence). Unmatched junction bases numbered 2, after V lost 9 bases and J lost 1 base. CDR3 nucleotides: TGTGCCAGCTACAGGGGGAACACTGAAGCTTTCTTT. This encodes CASYRGNTEAFF.

V is TRBV25-1 and J is TRBJ1-2; 9 nucleotides agree with TRBD1. The germline V gene has CDR1 MGHDK and CDR2 SYGVNS. This CDR3 spans 15 amino acids. V gave up 2 bases and J gave up 3 bases; unmatched junction bases: 4. The CDR3 sequence is CASSEAGTGHYGYTF. CDR3 DNA sequence: TGTGCCAGCAGTGAAGCCGGGACAGGGCACTATGGCTACACCTTC.

The gene calls are TRBV2 and TRBJ1-1; no firm D call. The germline V gene encodes CDR1 SNHLY and CDR2 FYNNEI. V was shortened by 4 bases and J by 1 base, with 7 bases between the two germline ends. The CDR3 runs 13 residues. For the CDR3, the DNA is TGTGCCAGCAGTGTTTTCCAGAACACTGAAGCTTTCTTT. As protein: CASSVFQNTEAFF.

The CDR3: CASSEQGGTDTQYF. CDR3 DNA: TGTGCCAGCAGTGAACAGGGGGGCACAGATACGCAGTATTTT. J is TRBJ2-3 and V is TRBV2; 7 positions agree with TRBD1. V lost 2 bases and J lost 1; bases outside the gene matches: 0. The germline CDR1 and CDR2 sequences are SNHLY and FYNNEI. This CDR3 spans 14 amino acids.

This chain joins TRBV15 and TRBJ2-3; 8 nucleotides agree with TRBD2. Unmatched junction bases numbered 10, after V lost 3 bases and J lost 5 bases. The CDR3 spans 16 residues. CDR1 is LNHNV and CDR2 is YYDKDF in the germline V gene (reference sequence). The DNA for the CDR3 is TGTGCCACCAGCAGCGGGAGCGGGGGCTGGGGAGATACGCAGTATTTT. Its protein product is CATSSGSGGWGDTQYF.

The gene calls are TRBV12-3 or TRBV12-4 and TRBJ1-6, with D maybe TRBD1 (6 bases). There are 13 residues in the CDR3. The ends were cut back, 5 bases at V and 10 bases at J, with 12 bases in the middle. CDR3 sequence: CASSLGDTSPLHF. In DNA, the CDR3 is TGTGCCAGCAGTCTGGGGGACACCTCACCCCTCCACTTT.

This clone was found a few times. The chain uses TRBV18 and TRBJ1-5, with D unresolved. The CDR3 is 16 amino acids. V lost 3 bases to trimming and J lost 0 bases, with 12 bases between them. Germline loops: CDR1 KGHSH, CDR2 LQKENI. As DNA, the CDR3 is TGTGCCAGCTCACCGTCGACATACGGTAGCAATCAGCCCCAGCATTTT. The encoded protein is CASSPSTYGSNQPQHF.

This clone was seen only a few times. This chain uses TRBV7-3 with TRBJ1-1; no reliable D call. V lost 5 bases, J lost 5 bases, and 9 bases lay in between. Germline CDR1 is SGHTA and CDR2 is FQGTGA. The CDR3 runs 12 residues. The CDR3 protein is CASSLQRTEAFF. CDR3 in DNA: TGTGCCAGCAGCCTCCAGAGGACTGAAGCTTTCTTT.

There are a few counts of this clone. The chain carries TRBV3-1 (or the pseudogene TRBV3-2) and TRBJ1-4, with a weak D call TRBD1 (5 bases). Germline CDR1 is LGHDT and CDR2 is YNNKEL (reference sequence). Trimming stripped 0 bases from V and 4 bases from J, with 12 bases between. CDR3 length equals 16 residues. CDR3 sequence: CASSQEGAGDNEKLFF. CDR3 sequence (DNA): TGTGCCAGCAGCCAAGAAGGGGCGGGGGATAATGAAAAACTGTTTTTT.

As DNA, the CDR3 is TGTGCCAGCAGCGATGACAGGGGGAGTAGGACTGAAGCTTTCTTT. It specifies CASSDDRGSRTEAFF. The chain carries TRBV9 and TRBJ1-1; 9 nucleotides line up with TRBD1. The germline gives CDR1 SGDLS, CDR2 YYNGEE. The CDR3 is 15 residues long. The V and J ends lost 3 bases and 5 bases, in that order; junction bases with no gene match: 8. The whole variable domain, remainder taken from reference TRBV9 and TRBJ1-1, is DSGVTQTPKHLITATGQRVTLRCSPRSGDLSVYWYQQSLDQGLQFLIQYYNGEERAKGNILERFSAQQFPDLHSELNLSSLELGDSALYFCASSDDRGSRTEAFFGQGTRLTVV.

The V and J genes are TRBV12-5 and TRBJ1-5, with TRBD1 identical over 7 bases. The length of the CDR3 is 13 residues. Germline V gives CDR1 LGHNT, CDR2 FRNRAP. V trimming: 5 bases; J trimming: 2 bases; junction bases outside the gene matches: 0. For the CDR3, the DNA is TGTGCTAGTGGTGACAGGGGCAATCAGCCCCAGCATTTT. This codes for CASGDRGNQPQHF.

This clone has just one count. The chain combines TRBV7-2 with TRBJ1-1; TRBD1 aligns across 7 bases. Germline CDR1 is SGHTA and CDR2 is FQGNSA. The trim removed 5 bases at V and 4 bases at J, leaving 10 bases unmatched. The CDR3 has 15 amino acids. The CDR3 spells CASSPLRQGFTEAFF. CDR3 in DNA: TGTGCCAGCAGCCCCCTCAGACAGGGCTTCACTGAAGCTTTCTTT. Filled out from reference TRBV7-2 and TRBJ1-1, the complete variable domain reads GAGVSQSPSNKVTEKGKDVELRCDPISGHTALYWYRQSLGQGLEFLIYFQGNSAPDKSGLPSDRFSAERTGGSVSTLTIQRTQQEDSAVYLCASSPLRQGFTEAFFGQGTRLTVV.

CDR3 region: CASSVSRDTSTDTQYF. In DNA form, the CDR3 reads TGCGCCAGCAGCGTTAGCCGGGACACCAGCACAGATACGCAGTATTTT. The chain has TRBV5-1 and TRBJ2-3; TRBD1 might be the D (6 bases). The CDR3 is 16 residues long. V was cut by 4 bases and J by 0 bases, with 15 bases left in between. Germline V gene sequence: CDR1 SGHRS, CDR2 YFSETQ.

Here the CDR3 DNA reads TGTGCCAGCAGAGGACAGGGGGCAGGAGAAAAACTGTTTTTT. Protein product: CASRGQGAGEKLFF. The V call is TRBV6-5, the J call TRBJ1-4, with TRBD1 identical over 11 bases. This CDR3 has 14 amino acids. V lost 6 bases, J lost 8 bases, and 5 bases stayed unmatched. Germline lookup yields CDR1 MNHEY and CDR2 SVGAGI.

This clone was observed at least ten times. As DNA, the CDR3 is TGCGCCAGCAGCGAGGAAAGGGACAGGCGGCTCAATGAGCAGTTCTTC. Protein: CASSEERDRRLNEQFF. The V and J genes are TRBV5-1 and TRBJ2-1; TRBD1 agrees at 8 bases. This CDR3 has 16 residues. V trimming: 4 bases; J trimming: 6 bases; junction bases outside the gene matches: 12. Germline assignment: CDR1 SGHRS and CDR2 YFSETQ. The complete variable domain, with remaining parts taken from reference TRBV5-1 and TRBJ2-1, reads KAGVTQTPRYLIKTRGQQVTLSCSPISGHRSVSWYQQTPGQGLQFLFEYFSETQRNKGNFPGRFSGRQFSNSRSEMNVSTLELGDSALYLCASSEERDRRLNEQFFGPGTRLTVL.

The V call is TRBV6-5, the J call TRBJ1-5, with unresolved D. The CDR3 runs to 14 residues. The germline V gene encodes CDR1 MNHEY and CDR2 SVGAGI. V was pared by 6 bases and J by 6 bases, with 15 bases between. The CDR3 sequence is CASRPGEAAQPQHF. In DNA form, the CDR3 reads TGTGCCAGCAGACCCGGAGAAGCGGCTCAGCCCCAGCATTTT.

This clone was detected a few times. This chain connects TRBV5-4 to TRBJ2-5; no definite D call. Per the germline V gene, CDR1 is SGHNT and CDR2 is YYREEE (reference sequence). The V end was cut by 2 bases, the J end by 5 bases, with 13 bases between. This CDR3 is 14 amino acids long. The CDR3 nucleotides read TGTGCCAGCAGCTTCGACCGCAGCGCCGAGACCCAGTACTTC. This translates into CASSFDRSAETQYF. Variable domain in full (rest from reference TRBV5-4 and TRBJ2-5): ETGVTQSPTHLIKTRGQQVTLRCSSQSGHNTVSWYQQALGQGPQFIFQYYREEENGRGNFPPRFSGLQFPNYSSELNVNALELDDSALYLCASSFDRSAETQYFGPGTRLLVL.

CDR3 loop: CASSIRAFSEAFF. CDR3 DNA sequence: TGTGCCAGTAGTATACGAGCGTTTTCTGAAGCTTTCTTT. J is TRBJ1-1 and V is TRBV19; the D is unclear. V was cut by 2 bases and J by 6 bases, with 10 bases left in between. The CDR3 length is 13 residues. CDR1 LNHDA and CDR2 SQIVND come from the germline V gene (reference sequence).

CDR3 sequence (DNA): TGTGCCACCAGCAGGGGGGCCTCCTACGAGCAGTACTTC. It encodes CATSRGASYEQYF. V is TRBV15 and J is TRBJ2-7, with D possibly TRBD1 on 6 matching bases. Per germline, CDR1 LNHNV and CDR2 YYDKDF (reference sequence). There are 13 residues in the CDR3. V gave up 3 bases and J gave up 0 bases, with 6 bases separating them.